This TCR beta chain came from a study of T cells in Graves' hyperthyroidism and ophthalmopathy. Researchers amplified the TCR beta CDR3 regions from RNA transcripts. HTBI primers were used for first-round RT-PCR of the TCR CDR3. TCRdb used MiXCR to reprocess the multiplex PCR reads, holding one entry per CDR3 protein. The repertoire includes more than 95,000 distinct CDR3 sequences, approximately 48% of them detected once, and roughly 24% sits in the top ten. Disease duration under 2 months; hyperthyroidism patients were aged 18 to 65. The CDR3 has 15 residues. The germline V gene encodes CDR1 SGHTA and CDR2 FQGNSA. The junction had 8 bases not matched to a gene; V was cut back by 6 bases and J by 10 bases. A single count supports this clonotype. Its specificity is unknown. General study results and limits: A median about 6.5 months before onset, the model predicted ophthalmopathy. Most expanded thyroid clonotypes above 0.001 recurred in blood. Ophthalmopathy could be told apart from stable hyperthyroidism with a 13 V-J model.

Sequenced: blood. The source of this sequence is a middle-aged man with Graves' hyperthyroidism. The chain links TRBV7-2 to TRBJ2-2; 13 positions match TRBD2. CDR3 in amino acids: CASRSPGTSGVELFF. The CDR3, as DNA: TGTGCCAGCAGATCCCCCGGGACTAGCGGGGTGGAGCTGTTTTTT.